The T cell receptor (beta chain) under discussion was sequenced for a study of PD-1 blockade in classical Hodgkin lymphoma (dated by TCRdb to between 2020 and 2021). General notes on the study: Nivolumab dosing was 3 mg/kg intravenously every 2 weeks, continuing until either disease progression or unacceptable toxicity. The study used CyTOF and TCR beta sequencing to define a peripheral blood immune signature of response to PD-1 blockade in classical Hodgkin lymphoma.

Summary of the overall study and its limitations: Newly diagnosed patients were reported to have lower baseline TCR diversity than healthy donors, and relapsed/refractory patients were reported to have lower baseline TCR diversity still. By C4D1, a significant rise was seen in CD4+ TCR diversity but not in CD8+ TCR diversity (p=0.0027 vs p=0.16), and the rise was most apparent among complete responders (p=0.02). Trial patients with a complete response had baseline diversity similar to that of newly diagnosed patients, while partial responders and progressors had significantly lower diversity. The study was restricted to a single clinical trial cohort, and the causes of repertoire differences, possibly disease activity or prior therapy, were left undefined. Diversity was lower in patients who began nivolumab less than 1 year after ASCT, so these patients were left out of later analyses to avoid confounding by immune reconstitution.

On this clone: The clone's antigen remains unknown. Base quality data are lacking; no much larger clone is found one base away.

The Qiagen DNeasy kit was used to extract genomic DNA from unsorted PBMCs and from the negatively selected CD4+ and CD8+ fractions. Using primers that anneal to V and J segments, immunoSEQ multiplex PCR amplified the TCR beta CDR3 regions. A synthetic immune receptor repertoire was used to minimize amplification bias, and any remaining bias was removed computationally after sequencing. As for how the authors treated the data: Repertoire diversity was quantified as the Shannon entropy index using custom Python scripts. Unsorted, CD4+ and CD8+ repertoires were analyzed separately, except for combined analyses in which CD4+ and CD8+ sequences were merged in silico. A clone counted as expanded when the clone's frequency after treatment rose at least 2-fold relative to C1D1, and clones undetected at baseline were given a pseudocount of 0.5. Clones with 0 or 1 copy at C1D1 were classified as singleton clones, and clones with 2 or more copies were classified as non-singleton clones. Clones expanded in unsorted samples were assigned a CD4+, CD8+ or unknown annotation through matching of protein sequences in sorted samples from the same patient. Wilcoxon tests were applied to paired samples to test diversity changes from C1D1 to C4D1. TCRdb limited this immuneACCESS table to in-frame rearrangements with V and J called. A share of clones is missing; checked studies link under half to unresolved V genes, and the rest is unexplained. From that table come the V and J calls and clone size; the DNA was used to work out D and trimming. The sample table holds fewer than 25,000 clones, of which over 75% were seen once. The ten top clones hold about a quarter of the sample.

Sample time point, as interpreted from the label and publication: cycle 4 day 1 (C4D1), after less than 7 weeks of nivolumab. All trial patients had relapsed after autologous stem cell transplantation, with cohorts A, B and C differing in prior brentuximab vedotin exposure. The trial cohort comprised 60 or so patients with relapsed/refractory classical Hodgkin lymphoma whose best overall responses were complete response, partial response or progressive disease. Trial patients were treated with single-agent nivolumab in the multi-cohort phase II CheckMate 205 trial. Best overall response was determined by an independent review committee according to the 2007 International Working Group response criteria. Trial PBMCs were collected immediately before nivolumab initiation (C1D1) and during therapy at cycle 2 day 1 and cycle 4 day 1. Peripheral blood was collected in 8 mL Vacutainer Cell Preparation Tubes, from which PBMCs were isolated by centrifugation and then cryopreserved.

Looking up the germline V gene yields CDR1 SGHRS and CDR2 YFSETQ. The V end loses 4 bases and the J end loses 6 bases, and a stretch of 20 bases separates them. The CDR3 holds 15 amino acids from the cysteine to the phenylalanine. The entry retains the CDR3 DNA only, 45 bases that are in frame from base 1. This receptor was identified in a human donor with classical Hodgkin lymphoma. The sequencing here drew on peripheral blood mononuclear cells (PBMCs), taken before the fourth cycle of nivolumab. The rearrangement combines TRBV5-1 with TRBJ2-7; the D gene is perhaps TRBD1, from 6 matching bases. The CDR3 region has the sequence CASSLLLNRDLEQYF. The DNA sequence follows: TGCGCCAGCAGCCTTCTCCTGAACAGGGATCTCGAGCAGTACTTC.